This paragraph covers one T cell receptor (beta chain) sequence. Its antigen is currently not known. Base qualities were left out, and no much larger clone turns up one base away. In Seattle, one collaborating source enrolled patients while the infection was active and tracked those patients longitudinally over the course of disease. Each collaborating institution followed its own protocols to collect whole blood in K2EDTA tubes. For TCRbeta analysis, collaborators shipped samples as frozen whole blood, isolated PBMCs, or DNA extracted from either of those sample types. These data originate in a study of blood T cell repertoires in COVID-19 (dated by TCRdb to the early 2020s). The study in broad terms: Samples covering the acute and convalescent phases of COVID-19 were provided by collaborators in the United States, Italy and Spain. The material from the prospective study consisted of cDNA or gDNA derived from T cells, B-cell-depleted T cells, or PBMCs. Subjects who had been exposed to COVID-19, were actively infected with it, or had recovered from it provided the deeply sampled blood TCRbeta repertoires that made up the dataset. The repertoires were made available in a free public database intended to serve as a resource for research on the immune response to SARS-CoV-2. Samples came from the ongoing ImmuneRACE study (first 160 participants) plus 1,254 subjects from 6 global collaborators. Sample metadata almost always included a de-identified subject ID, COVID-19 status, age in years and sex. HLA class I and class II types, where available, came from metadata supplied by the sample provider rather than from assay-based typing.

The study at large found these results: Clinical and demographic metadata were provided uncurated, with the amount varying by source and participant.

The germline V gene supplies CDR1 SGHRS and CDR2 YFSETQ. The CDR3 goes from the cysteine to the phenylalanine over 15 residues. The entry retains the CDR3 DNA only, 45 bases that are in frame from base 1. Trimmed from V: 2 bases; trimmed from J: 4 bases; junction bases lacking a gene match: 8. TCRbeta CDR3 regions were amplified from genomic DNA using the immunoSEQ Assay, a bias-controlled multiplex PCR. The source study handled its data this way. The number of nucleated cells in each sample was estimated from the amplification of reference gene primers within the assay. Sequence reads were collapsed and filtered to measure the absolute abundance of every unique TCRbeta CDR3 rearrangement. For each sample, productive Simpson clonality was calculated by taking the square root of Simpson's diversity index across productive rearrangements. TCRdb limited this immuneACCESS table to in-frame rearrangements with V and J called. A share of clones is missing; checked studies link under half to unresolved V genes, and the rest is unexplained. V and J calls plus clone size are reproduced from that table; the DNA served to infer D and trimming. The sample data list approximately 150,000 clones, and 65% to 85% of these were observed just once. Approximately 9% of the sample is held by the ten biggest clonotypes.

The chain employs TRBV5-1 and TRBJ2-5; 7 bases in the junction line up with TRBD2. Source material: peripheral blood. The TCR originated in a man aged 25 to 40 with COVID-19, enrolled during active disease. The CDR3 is CASSFGGSGGETQYF. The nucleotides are TGCGCCAGCAGCTTTGGCGGGAGTGGGGGAGAGACCCAGTACTTC. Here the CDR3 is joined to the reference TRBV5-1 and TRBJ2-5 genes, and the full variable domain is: KAGVTQTPRYLIKTRGQQVTLSCSPISGHRSVSWYQQTPGQGLQFLFEYFSETQRNKGNFPGRFSGRQFSNSRSEMNVSTLELGDSALYLCASSFGGSGGETQYFGPGTRLLVL.